These 11 T cell receptor beta chains were sequenced from one sample in a study of blood T cell repertoires in COVID-19. TCRdb's table, derived via immunoSEQ multiplex PCR, lists solely in-frame clones and lacks some. The sample records 90,000 or so clones, 86% being singletons. The sample comprised peripheral blood. The receptors were sampled from a man aged 55 to 70 with acute or convalescent COVID-19.

The table lists this clone with a count of one. The V call is TRBV6-5, the J call TRBJ2-7; 14 nucleotides match TRBD2. The CDR3 covers 15 residues. V lost 6 bases to trimming and J lost 7 bases; unmatched junction nucleotides: 8. Germline V gene data show CDR1 as MNHEY and CDR2 as SVGAGI. The DNA of the CDR3 is TGTGCCAGCAGCCCGACTAGCGGGGGGGCTCGGGAGCAGTACTTC. Amino acid sequence: CASSPTSGGAREQYF.

This rearrangement joins TRBV4-1 to TRBJ1-5, with a possible D match to TRBD1 (6 bases). Germline-derived CDR1 and CDR2 are MGHRA and YSYEKL. This CDR3 is 14 amino acids long. The germline V and J ends were trimmed by 4 bases and 7 bases, with 14 bases remaining between them. CDR3 DNA: TGCGCCAGCAGCCCTGGCCAGGGGAACCAGCCCCAGCATTTT. Translation gives CASSPGQGNQPQHF.

The V gene is TRBV5-6, the J gene TRBJ1-2; no clear D gene. CDR3 length: 15 residues. Germline CDR1 reads SGHDT; CDR2 reads YYEEEE. The V and J ends lost 4 bases and 5 bases respectively, with 18 bases between them. The CDR3 protein is CASSPPEGPEYGYTF. The CDR3 coding sequence is TGTGCCAGCAGCCCGCCTGAGGGTCCGGAGTATGGCTACACCTTC.

The CDR3 loop is CASILKPGQIYGYTF. The DNA for the CDR3 is TGTGCCAGTATCCTTAAACCGGGACAGATCTATGGCTACACCTTC. This chain uses TRBV19 with TRBJ1-2; 7 bases are a match to TRBD1. Per the germline V gene, CDR1 is LNHDA and CDR2 is SQIVND (reference sequence). The CDR3 contains 15 residues. J was trimmed by 4 bases and V by 7 bases; bases with no gene match: 12.

This sequence joins TRBV19 and TRBJ1-2, with D unclear. The CDR3 runs 12 residues. V lost 5 bases and J lost 8, with 12 bases in between. Germline V gene data show CDR1 as LNHDA and CDR2 as SQIVND (reference sequence). Written as DNA, the CDR3 is TGTGCCAGTAGTTTGAGGGCTCAAGGCTACACCTTC. Translated, it gives CASSLRAQGYTF.

Only one count was recorded for this clone. The chain recombines TRBV11-2 with TRBJ1-3; 9 bases are a match to TRBD1. Trimming at V came to 0 bases and at J to 0 bases, leaving 12 bases not matched to a gene. CDR1 is SGHAT, CDR2 FQNNGV, per germline. This CDR3 contains 20 residues. CDR3 sequence: CASSLDGIPGTGFSGNTIYF. CDR3 coding DNA: TGTGCCAGCAGCTTAGATGGGATTCCCGGGACAGGGTTCTCTGGAAACACCATATATTTT.

This clone was detected only a few times. J is TRBJ2-2 and V is TRBV5-1, with 12 bases fitting TRBD2. The germline gives CDR1 SGHRS, CDR2 YFSETQ. The CDR3 contains 16 residues. Trimming removed 4 bases from V and 6 bases from J; junction bases left unmatched: 7. The CDR3 coding sequence is TGCGCCAGCAGCGCTCGGACTAGCGGGGTTCCCGGGGAGCTGTTTTTT. Translation: CASSARTSGVPGELFF.

This clone was seen just once. The gene calls are TRBV7-9 and TRBJ2-7; D possibly corresponds to TRBD2 (6 bases). Germline V lookup: CDR1 SEHNR, CDR2 FQNEAQ (reference sequence). Trimming left V 2 bases short and J 4 bases short, with 15 bases between. CDR3 size: 15 residues. CDR3 bases: TGTGCCAGCAGCTTATTTGGCGGGGCGGGGTACGAGCAGTACTTC. Residues: CASSLFGGAGYEQYF. The entire variable domain, with the rest obtained from reference TRBV7-9 and TRBJ2-7, is as follows: DTGVSQNPRHKITKRGQNVTFRCDPISEHNRLYWYRQTLGQGPEFLTYFQNEAQLEKSRLLSDRFSAERPKGSFSTLEIQRTEQGDSAMYLCASSLFGGAGYEQYFGPGTRLTVT.

The chain has TRBV13 and TRBJ2-1; perhaps TRBD2 as D (6 bases). The CDR3 consists of 15 residues. Trimming pared 3 bases from V and 1 base from J, leaving 10 bases between. Germline V gene lookup returns CDR1 PRHDT and CDR2 FYEKMQ (reference sequence). The DNA of the CDR3 is TGTGCCAGCAGCTTGCGGGAATGGTCCTACAATGAGCAGTTCTTC. Translating gives CASSLREWSYNEQFF.

This clone appeared a single time. The chain recombines TRBV15 with TRBJ2-5; 7 bases align to TRBD2. Germline V gene data show CDR1 as LNHNV and CDR2 as YYDKDF (reference sequence). The CDR3 spans 17 residues. V gave up 1 base and J gave up 1 base; unmatched junction bases: 9. The CDR3 DNA is TGTGCCACCAGCAGAGCCTTAAGCGGGGAAGCCCAAGAGACCCAGTACTTC. Translation: CATSRALSGEAQETQYF.

The chain is built from TRBV5-1 and TRBJ2-1, with 7 bases that match TRBD1. Losses at the gene ends were 0 bases for V and 5 bases for J; bases not matched to a gene: 5. The CDR3 consists of 15 residues. Germline V gene sequence: CDR1 SGHRS, CDR2 YFSETQ. CDR3 in amino acids: CASSLAGTANNEQFF. CDR3 sequence (DNA): TGCGCCAGCAGCTTGGCTGGGACAGCAAACAATGAGCAGTTCTTC.